These 17 T cell receptor beta chains originate from one sample sequenced in a study of T cell repertoires in cytomegalovirus infection. TCRdb re-called the reads through MiXCR, storing one row per CDR3 protein. The table includes about 130,000 distinct CDR3 sequences, roughly 9% detected once. Sequenced sample: PBMCs. The receptors stem from a human donor in good health (CMV status not recorded). Some clones in this sample may be carry-over from other donors' samples.

This chain joins TRBV20-1 and TRBJ2-5, with D perhaps given as TRBD1 or TRBD2 (5 bases each). The CDR3 is 15 residues long. Trimming pared 0 bases from V and 5 bases from J, leaving 16 bases between. Germline-derived CDR1 and CDR2 are DFQATT and SNEGSKA (reference sequence). This CDR3 reads CSARDPRGSDETQYF. The CDR3 bases are TGCAGTGCTAGAGATCCGAGGGGATCGGATGAGACCCAGTACTTC.

This chain joins TRBV20-1 and TRBJ2-2; D may be TRBD2 (6 bases). V was trimmed by 4 bases and J by 3 bases, leaving 12 bases between them. CDR3 length: 14 residues. Germline V gene sequence: CDR1 DFQATT, CDR2 SNEGSKA (reference sequence). The CDR3 DNA is TGCAGTGCTAAGACGGGAGACTACACCGGGGAGCTGTTTTTT. It codes for CSAKTGDYTGELFF.

This clonotype occurred a few times. V gene TRBV10-3 combines with J gene TRBJ2-3; D possibly corresponds to TRBD1 (6 bases). The germline V and J ends were trimmed by 7 bases and 0 bases, with 14 bases remaining between them. The length of the CDR3 is 15 residues. Germline loops: CDR1 ENHRY, CDR2 SYGVKD. The CDR3 here is CAIMDSFSSTDTQYF. The DNA of the CDR3 is TGTGCCATCATGGACAGCTTCTCTAGCACAGATACGCAGTATTTT.

This clonotype was observed many times. The genes are TRBV5-1 and TRBJ1-2, with D tentatively TRBD1 (6 bases). CDR3 length: 14 residues. The V gene lost 2 bases and the J gene lost 3 bases, with 11 bases spanning the gap. CDR1 SGHRS and CDR2 YFSETQ come from the germline V gene. This CDR3 is CASSFQGSDYGYTF. In DNA, the CDR3 is TGCGCCAGCAGCTTTCAGGGGAGCGACTATGGCTACACCTTC.

At least ten counts were recorded for this clonotype. The chain recombines TRBV7-9 with TRBJ2-7, with a possible D match to TRBD2 (6 bases). Between the trimmed V and J ends, which lost 5 bases and 3 bases, there was a span of 8 bases. The CDR3 loop spans 12 amino acids. Germline V gene lookup returns CDR1 SEHNR and CDR2 FQNEAQ (reference sequence). The CDR3 here is CASSLSGYEQYF. The CDR3 nucleotides are TGTGCCAGCAGCCTTAGCGGCTACGAGCAGTACTTC. Full variable domain (outside the CDR3, taken from reference TRBV7-9 and TRBJ2-7): DTGVSQNPRHKITKRGQNVTFRCDPISEHNRLYWYRQTLGQGPEFLTYFQNEAQLEKSRLLSDRFSAERPKGSFSTLEIQRTEQGDSAMYLCASSLSGYEQYFGPGTRLTVT.

This clonotype was observed at least ten times. The chain recombines TRBV7-2 with TRBJ2-7; D might be TRBD1 or TRBD2, each matching 5 bases. Germline-derived CDR1 and CDR2 are SGHTA and FQGNSA. The CDR3 extends over 14 amino acids. V lost 5 bases to trimming and J lost 7 bases, with 18 bases between them. For the CDR3, the DNA is TGTGCCAGCAGCGGGAGCAGGGTAACTGGGGAGCAGTACTTC. Translating gives CASSGSRVTGEQYF.

This clonotype was seen only a few times. The rearrangement links TRBV28 to TRBJ2-4; TRBD2 matches at 7 bases. The trim removed 5 bases at V and 2 bases at J, leaving 12 bases unmatched. The germline V gene encodes CDR1 MDHEN and CDR2 SYDVKM. There are 17 residues in the CDR3. The CDR3 loop reads CASSLGRRTPTKNIQYF. The CDR3 region has the DNA TGTGCCAGCAGTCTCGGGAGGCGGACCCCCACCAAAAACATTCAGTACTTC.

This clonotype was recorded a few times. The rearrangement joins TRBV11-1 to TRBJ1-1; a possible D gene is TRBD1 (5 bases). V was shortened by 2 bases and J by 1 base, with 11 bases between the two germline ends. Germline V gene lookup returns CDR1 SGHAT and CDR2 FQDESV (reference sequence). There are 15 residues in the CDR3. The CDR3 loop is CASSLYRGTNTEAFF. Written as DNA, the CDR3 is TGTGCCAGCAGCTTATATAGGGGAACGAACACTGAAGCTTTCTTT. Variable domain in full (rest from reference TRBV11-1 and TRBJ1-1): EAEVAQSPRYKITEKSQAVAFWCDPISGHATLYWYRQILGQGPELLVQFQDESVVDDSQLPKDRFSAERLKGVDSTLKIQPAELGDSAMYLCASSLYRGTNTEAFFGQGTRLTVV.

This clonotype was recorded many times. The rearrangement uses TRBV19 and TRBJ1-1; the D is unclear. V lost 8 bases and J 0 bases, leaving 13 bases between the germline ends. The CDR3 extends over 14 amino acids. Germline assignment: CDR1 LNHDA and CDR2 SQIVND (reference sequence). Here the CDR3 reads CASRDDGMNTEAFF. The CDR3 DNA sequence: TGTGCCAGTCGTGATGACGGGATGAACACTGAAGCTTTCTTT. Together with reference TRBV19 and TRBJ1-1, the CDR3 gives the full variable domain: DGGITQSPKYLFRKEGQNVTLSCEQNLNHDAMYWYRQDPGQGLRLIYYSQIVNDFQKGDIAEGYSVSREKKESFPLTVTSAQKNPTAFYLCASRDDGMNTEAFFGQGTRLTVV.

Ten or more counts support this clonotype. The rearrangement joins TRBV25-1 to TRBJ2-2; D remains unclear. Per germline, CDR1 MGHDK and CDR2 SYGVNS. Trimming left V 6 bases short and J 6 bases short, with 11 bases between. The CDR3 spans 13 residues. The CDR3: CASSPVFPGELFF. DNA for the CDR3: TGTGCCAGCAGCCCAGTTTTTCCCGGGGAGCTGTTTTTT.

The table lists this clonotype with a few counts. The chain is built from TRBV20-1 and TRBJ1-6; tentatively, D is TRBD1 (6 bases). The V and J ends lost 0 bases and 0 bases respectively, with 12 bases between them. This CDR3 spans 17 amino acids. Germline lookup yields CDR1 DFQATT and CDR2 SNEGSKA (reference sequence). The CDR3 DNA follows: TGCAGTGCTAGAGATCCAGACAGGAGCTCCTATAATTCACCCCTCCACTTT. Encoded protein: CSARDPDRSSYNSPLHF.

This clonotype was seen more than once but under ten times. The V gene is TRBV7-6, the J gene TRBJ1-3; D gene ambiguous. The V gene's germline CDR1 is SGHVS and CDR2 FNYEAQ. Between the trimmed V and J ends, which lost 5 bases and 3 bases, there was a span of 5 bases. The length of the CDR3 is 12 residues. CDR3 in amino acids: CASSRSGNTIYF. The CDR3 DNA reads TGTGCCAGCAGCCGCAGTGGAAACACCATATATTTT.

Notes on this clonotype: A much bigger clone sits one base away, suggesting this may be a read error. V and J are TRBV20-1 and TRBJ1-4; weak D call: TRBD1 (5 bases). V was cut by 8 bases and J by 7 bases, with 20 bases left in between. Germline CDR1 is DFQATT and CDR2 is SNEGSKA (reference sequence). CDR3 size: 14 residues. CDR3: CSTPMGGGSEKLFF. For the CDR3, the DNA is TGCAGTACTCCAATGGGTGGGGGATCTGAAAAACTGTTTTTT.

The V and J genes are TRBV3-1 and TRBJ1-3; no definite D call. In germline, CDR1 is LGHDT, CDR2 YNNKEL (reference sequence). This CDR3 has 13 amino acids. With 1 base removed from V and 1 base from J, the gap between germline ends came to 2 bases. The CDR3 here is CASSQVSGNTIYF. The CDR3 DNA follows: TGTGCCAGCAGCCAAGTATCTGGAAACACCATATATTTT.

This clonotype came up many times. The CDR3 coding sequence is TGTGCCAGCAGCTTAGCGGGGCCGGGGCTTTACAATGAGCAGTTCTTC. Amino acids: CASSLAGPGLYNEQFF. The V and J genes are TRBV7-6 and TRBJ2-1; D might be TRBD1 or TRBD2, each matching 5 bases. The CDR3 spans 16 residues. Trimming removed 0 bases at V and 4 bases at J, with 13 bases between. Germline V gene sequence: CDR1 SGHVS, CDR2 FNYEAQ.

In this sample, this clonotype turned up many times. The chain uses TRBV7-8 and TRBJ2-5; 9 bases are shared with TRBD1. The CDR3 totals 14 residues. Per the germline V gene, CDR1 is SGHVS and CDR2 is FQNEAQ. V was clipped by 5 bases and J by 2 bases; unmatched bases: 3. The CDR3 sequence is CASSPGTGQETQYF. The CDR3 nucleotides are TGTGCCAGCAGCCCGGGGACAGGGCAAGAGACCCAGTACTTC.

The chain has TRBV4-1 and TRBJ2-5; D is uncertain. The germline V gene has CDR1 MGHRA and CDR2 YSYEKL. V lost 4 bases, J lost 5 bases, and 14 bases lay in between. The CDR3 totals 14 residues. The CDR3 nucleotides read TGCGCCAGCAGCCCGTCACCACGTCGGGAGACCCAGTACTTC. Translation gives CASSPSPRRETQYF.